This T cell receptor (beta chain) was obtained from a study of cytomegalovirus exposure and HLA in healthy donors. Sampled while nominally healthy, donors likely had unrecorded immune exposures. Concerning this clone: Antigen specificity is unknown.

V was trimmed by 3 bases and J by 3 bases, leaving 12 bases between them. The length of the CDR3 is 15 residues. Per the germline V gene, CDR1 is MNHEY and CDR2 is SVGAGI. The primer mix had 60 Vbeta and 13 Jbeta primers. Sequencing was performed with immunoSEQ multiplex PCR; in TCRdb, only in-frame clones are kept and a portion is missing. This table has roughly 170,000 clones, about 80% appearing once. The study's findings and limits: Roughly even sequencing depth across donors was the assumption behind the presence/absence analyses.

This receptor was identified in a woman in her twenties or thirties in good health and CMV-seronegative. Sequencing used PBMCs. The gene calls are TRBV6-5 and TRBJ1-5; a weak D match, TRBD1 (6 bases). The CDR3 DNA follows: TGTGCCAGCAGTTATTCAGGGGCTAACAATCAGCCCCAGCATTTT. Translation: CASSYSGANNQPQHF.